This T cell receptor beta chain was sequenced for a study of blood T cell dynamics during melanoma immunotherapy. Looking at the study overall: Metastatic melanoma patients received first-line pembrolizumab or nivolumab plus ipilimumab.

Turning to this clone: Its target is unknown.

Time point: pre-treatment baseline. Response was assessed by RECIST 1.1 at 12 weeks, except two rapid progressors. Patients with prior systemic cancer treatment, concomitant immunosuppressants, or other active malignancies were excluded. Study-wide results and limits: Whether repertoire-driving clones were melanoma-specific could not be determined.

The CDR3 runs 16 residues. V was trimmed by 4 bases and J by 1 base, leaving 15 bases between them. Per the germline V gene, CDR1 is SGDLS and CDR2 is YYNGEE. TCRdb's table, derived via immunoSEQ multiplex PCR, lists solely in-frame clones and lacks some. The data contain 3,500 to 5,500 clones, 95% to 98% of them singletons. The chain has TRBV9 and TRBJ2-1; perhaps TRBD1 as D (6 bases). This receptor was identified in a human donor with melanoma. This material consisted of effector memory CD8+ T cells from blood, taken from a patient treated with checkpoint blockade. The CDR3 sequence is CASSTRQAPSYNEQFF. CDR3 coding DNA: TGTGCCAGCAGCACTAGACAGGCCCCTTCCTACAATGAGCAGTTCTTC.